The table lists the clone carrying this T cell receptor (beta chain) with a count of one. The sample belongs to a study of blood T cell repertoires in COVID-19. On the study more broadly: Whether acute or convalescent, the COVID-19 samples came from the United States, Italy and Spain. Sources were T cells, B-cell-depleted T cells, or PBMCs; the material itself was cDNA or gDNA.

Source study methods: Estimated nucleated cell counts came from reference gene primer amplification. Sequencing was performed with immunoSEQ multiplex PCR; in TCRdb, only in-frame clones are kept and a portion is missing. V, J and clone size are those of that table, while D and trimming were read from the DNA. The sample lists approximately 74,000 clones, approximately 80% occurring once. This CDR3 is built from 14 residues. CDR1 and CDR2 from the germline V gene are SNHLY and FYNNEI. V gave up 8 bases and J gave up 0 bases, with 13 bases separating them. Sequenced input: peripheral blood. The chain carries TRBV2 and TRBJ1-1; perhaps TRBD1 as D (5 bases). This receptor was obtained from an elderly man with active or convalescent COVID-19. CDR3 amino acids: CASGRNRLNTEAFF. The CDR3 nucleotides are TGTGCCAGCGGACGAAACAGGTTGAACACTGAAGCTTTCTTT.